Following are 17 T cell receptor beta chains from one sample sequenced in a study of CD8 T cells in ankylosing spondylitis. The study, taken as a whole, reports: Seemingly characteristic of ankylosing spondylitis blood was a TCR beta motif consisting of several highly homologous variants.

TCRdb recomputed calls from the 5' RACE reads with MiXCR, one row per CDR3 protein. Found here are 750,000 to 850,000 distinct CDR3 sequences, approximately 12% of them singletons; the top ten hold more than 0.5%. Their cognate antigens are unknown. Sample: blood, either unsorted or a sorted T cell fraction (not recorded which). The receptors here all came from a male donor with ankylosing spondylitis.

The rearrangement uses TRBV6-1 and TRBJ1-5; D unresolved. Germline values: CDR1 MNHNS, CDR2 SASEGT. V was cut by 2 bases and J by 3 bases, with 14 bases left in between. The CDR3 contains 16 residues. The CDR3 is CASSETWKGDNQPQHF. Written as DNA, the CDR3 is TGTGCCAGCAGTGAAACCTGGAAGGGCGACAATCAGCCCCAGCATTTT.

A few counts support this clonotype. CDR3 region: CASGKQGNSPLHF. The CDR3 coding sequence is TGTGCCAGCGGGAAACAGGGGAATTCACCCCTCCACTTT. This chain links TRBV12-3 or TRBV12-4 with TRBJ1-6, with TRBD1 identical over 7 bases. This CDR3 is built from 13 residues. V shed 8 bases and J 7 bases; nucleotides not matched to a gene: 5.

There are a few counts of this clonotype. V is TRBV7-9 and J is TRBJ2-1; 8 bases map to TRBD2. The CDR3 has 17 residues. V was pared by 1 base and J by 0 bases, with 5 bases of the junction left unmatched. Germline V gene sequence: CDR1 SEHNR, CDR2 FQNEAQ (reference sequence). CDR3 nucleotides: TGTGCCAGCAGCTTAGTAGGGACTAGAGGCTCCTACAATGAGCAGTTCTTC. Its translation is CASSLVGTRGSYNEQFF.

The sample holds many counts of this clonotype. The chain recombines TRBV10-3 with TRBJ1-5; D uncertain. Germline loops: CDR1 ENHRY, CDR2 SYGVKD. The CDR3 length is 12 residues. V was shortened by 4 bases and J by 4 bases, with 5 bases between the two germline ends. CDR3 in DNA: TGTGCCATCAGTGCGTCGAATCAGCCCCAGCATTTT. Encoded protein: CAISASNQPQHF.

This clonotype was recorded many times. J is TRBJ1-4 and V is TRBV5-1; no clear D gene. Germline V gene data show CDR1 as SGHRS and CDR2 as YFSETQ. The CDR3 covers 15 residues. V lost 0 bases to trimming and J lost 8 bases, with 14 bases between them. CDR3 sequence reads: CASSLDPQSMEKLFF. In DNA form, the CDR3 reads TGCGCCAGCAGCTTGGATCCACAGTCGATGGAAAAACTGTTTTTT.

The CDR3 sequence is CSASGRLMGQPQHF. DNA of the CDR3: TGCAGTGCTTCAGGGCGGCTAATGGGGCAGCCCCAGCATTTT. V is TRBV20-1 and J is TRBJ1-5, with TRBD1 as a possible D gene (5 bases). The V gene's germline CDR1 is DFQATT and CDR2 SNEGSKA (reference sequence). The length of the CDR3 is 14 residues. The V gene lost 5 bases and the J gene lost 7 bases, with 18 bases spanning the gap.

CDR3 in DNA: TGTGCCAGCAGCGCTTTAGGGGGGCTAGTGGAGACCCAGTACTTC. Translation gives CASSALGGLVETQYF. V usage is TRBV6-1 and J usage is TRBJ2-5; D may be TRBD1 or TRBD2 (6 bases each). V lost 6 bases, J lost 5 bases, and 19 bases lay in between. This CDR3 region has 15 residues. CDR1 MNHNS and CDR2 SASEGT come from the germline V gene.

Many counts were recorded for this clonotype. The chain joins TRBV5-6 to TRBJ1-1; no clear D gene. V was pared by 4 bases and J by 1 base, with 8 bases between. The germline V gene has CDR1 SGHDT and CDR2 YYEEEE. The CDR3 runs 13 residues. The CDR3 DNA reads as TGTGCCAGCAGCATGACACCGAACACTGAAGCTTTCTTT. Residues: CASSMTPNTEAFF.

This clonotype occurred a few times. The chain uses TRBV7-3 and TRBJ2-1; a possible D gene is TRBD2 (5 bases). Trimming left V 0 bases short and J 2 bases short, with 14 bases between. Germline V lookup: CDR1 SGHTA, CDR2 FQGTGA. This CDR3 has 17 residues. CDR3 nucleotides: TGTGCCAGCAGCTTAACAGTTCTAGCTGGGGCCTACAATGAGCAGTTCTTC. Translating it yields CASSLTVLAGAYNEQFF. Supplemented by reference TRBV7-3 and TRBJ2-1, the full variable domain reads GAGVSQTPSNKVTEKGKYVELRCDPISGHTALYWYRQSLGQGPEFLIYFQGTGAADDSGLPNDRFFAVRPEGSVSTLKIQRTERGDSAVYLCASSLTVLAGAYNEQFFGPGTRLTVL.

Comment on this clonotype: Mismatch with germline at one junction end may stem from a read error. J is TRBJ2-2 and V is TRBV27, with 7 bases identical to TRBD1. The germline CDR1 and CDR2 sequences are MNHEY and SMNVEV (reference sequence). This CDR3 spans 16 amino acids. Here the CDR3 reads CASSLYVQGRTGQLFF. CDR3 in DNA: TGTGCCAGCAGTTTATACGTACAGGGGCGCACCGGGCAGCTGTTTTTT.

This clonotype occurred a few times. This chain links TRBV10-3 with TRBJ2-7; D call uncertain. CDR3 length: 12 amino acids. CDR1 and CDR2 from the germline V gene are ENHRY and SYGVKD. The ends were cut back, 8 bases at V and 4 bases at J, with 12 bases in the middle. The CDR3 here is CAIGLTPYEQYF. CDR3 nucleotides: TGTGCCATCGGTCTAACGCCGTACGAGCAGTACTTC.

This clonotype appeared a few times. This chain joins TRBV6-1 and TRBJ2-5, with a weak D call TRBD2 (5 bases). The V end was cut by 1 base, the J end by 2 bases, with 11 bases between. Germline lookup yields CDR1 MNHNS and CDR2 SASEGT. The CDR3 contains 15 residues. The CDR3 here is CASSEEDSAQETQYF. For the CDR3, the DNA is TGTGCCAGCAGTGAAGAGGACTCGGCTCAAGAGACCCAGTACTTC.

Details on this clonotype: At one boundary the junction diverges from the germline segment, which might be a read error. The chain carries TRBV7-7 and TRBJ2-7; 11 bases agree with TRBD2. Germline CDR1 SSHAT, CDR2 FNYEAQ (reference sequence). This CDR3 region has 16 residues. This CDR3 is CASSLEASGRIYEQYF. CDR3 in DNA: TGTGCTAGCAGCCTTGAGGCTAGCGGGAGGATCTACGAGCAGTACTTC.

The chain combines TRBV7-9 with TRBJ2-2; D ambiguous. The germline V gene has CDR1 SEHNR and CDR2 FQNEAQ (reference sequence). The CDR3 extends over 14 amino acids. The V end lost 5 bases, the J end lost 2 bases, and 9 bases lay between the germline ends. The CDR3 nucleotides are TGTGCCAGCAGCCCCGGGTCCAACACCGGGGAGCTGTTTTTT. Amino acid sequence: CASSPGSNTGELFF.

This clonotype was found a few times. The chain links TRBV5-1 to TRBJ2-7; 7 bases are shared with TRBD1. The CDR3 is 14 amino acids. Germline V lookup: CDR1 SGHRS, CDR2 YFSETQ. V was pared by 4 bases and J by 1 base, with 5 bases of the junction left unmatched. CDR3 protein: CASSRDSGSYEQYF. In DNA, the CDR3 is TGCGCCAGCAGCCGGGACAGTGGGTCCTACGAGCAGTACTTC.

This clonotype was seen at least ten times. The CDR3 DNA reads as TGTGCCACCAGGGAAAGAAACACTGAAGCTTTCTTT. Translating it yields CATRERNTEAFF. This rearrangement joins TRBV28 to TRBJ1-1; tentatively, D is TRBD1 (5 bases). Germline CDR1 and CDR2: MDHEN and SYDVKM. With 10 bases removed from V and 2 bases from J, the gap between germline ends came to 11 bases. The CDR3 runs to 12 residues.

This clonotype was counted between two and nine times. The chain carries TRBV27 and TRBJ1-2, with TRBD1 as a possible D gene (6 bases). CDR1 MNHEY and CDR2 SMNVEV come from the germline V gene (reference sequence). Trimming left V 4 bases short and J 8 bases short, with 20 bases between. This CDR3 has 15 residues. The CDR3, as DNA: TGTGCCAGCAGTTCCATGGACCGACAGGCGAGGGGCTACACCTTC. Its translation is CASSSMDRQARGYTF.